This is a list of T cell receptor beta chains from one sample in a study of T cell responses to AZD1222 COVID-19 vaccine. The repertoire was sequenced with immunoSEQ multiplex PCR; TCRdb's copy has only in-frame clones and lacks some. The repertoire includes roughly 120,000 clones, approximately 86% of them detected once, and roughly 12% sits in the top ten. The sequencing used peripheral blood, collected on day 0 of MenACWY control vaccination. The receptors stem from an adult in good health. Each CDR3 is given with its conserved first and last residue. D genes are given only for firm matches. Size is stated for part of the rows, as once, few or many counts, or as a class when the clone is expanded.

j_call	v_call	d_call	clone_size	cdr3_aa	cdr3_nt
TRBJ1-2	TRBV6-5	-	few	CASSYGGFYGYTF	TGTGCCAGCAGTTACGGAGGGTTCTATGGCTACACCTTC
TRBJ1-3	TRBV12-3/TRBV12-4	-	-	CASSLLSGNTIYF	TGTGCCAGCAGTTTACTGTCTGGAAACACCATATATTTT
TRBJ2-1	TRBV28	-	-	CASRGLLAAYNEQFF	TGTGCCAGCAGGGGCTTACTAGCTGCTTACAATGAGCAGTTCTTC
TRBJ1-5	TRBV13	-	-	CASRLGGGNQPQHF	TGTGCCAGCAGACTCGGTGGGGGCAATCAGCCCCAGCATTTT
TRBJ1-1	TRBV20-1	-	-	CSARETEAFF	TGCAGTGCTAGGGAGACTGAAGCTTTCTTT
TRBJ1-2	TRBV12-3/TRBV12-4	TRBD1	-	CASSGTGAGYTF	TGTGCCAGCAGTGGGACAGGGGCCGGCTACACCTTC
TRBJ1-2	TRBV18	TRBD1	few	CASSPQVQGESNYGYTF	TGTGCCAGCTCACCACAAGTACAGGGGGAGTCGAACTATGGCTACACCTTC
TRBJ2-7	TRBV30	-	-	CACLSGSYEQYF	TGTGCCTGTTTGTCAGGTAGCTACGAGCAGTACTTC
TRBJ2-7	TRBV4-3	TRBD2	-	CASSQASGGWSYEQYF	TGCGCCAGCAGCCAAGCCAGCGGGGGGTGGTCCTACGAGCAGTACTTC
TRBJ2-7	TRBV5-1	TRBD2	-	CASSLVSGTSGTGLAYEQYF	TGCGCCAGCAGCTTGGTGTCAGGGACTAGCGGGACCGGTTTAGCCTACGAGCAGTACTTC
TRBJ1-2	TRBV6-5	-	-	CASSRTEGDGYTF	TGTGCCAGCAGTCGGACGGAAGGAGACGGCTACACCTTC
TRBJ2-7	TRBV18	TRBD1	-	CASSSILTGTGDNEQYF	TGTGCCAGCTCTTCCATACTAACCGGGACAGGGGATAACGAGCAGTACTTC
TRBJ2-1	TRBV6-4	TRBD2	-	CASSDPASGEYNEQFF	TGTGCCAGCAGTGACCCCGCTAGCGGGGAGTACAATGAGCAGTTCTTC
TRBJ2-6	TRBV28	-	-	CASSLGQISGANVLTF	TGTGCCAGCAGTTTAGGCCAGATCTCTGGGGCCAACGTCCTGACTTTC
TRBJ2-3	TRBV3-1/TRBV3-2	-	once	CASSQGLTSGYF	TGTGCCAGCAGCCAAGGTCTTACAAGCGGGTATTTT